These 24 T cell receptor beta chains share one sample of origin, sequenced in a study of blood T cell repertoires in COVID-19 (dated by TCRdb to the early 2020s). Preparation of the library involved the immunoSEQ multiplex PCR assay. The immuneACCESS repertoire file appears here via TCRdb, limited to in-frame rearrangements. These files lack a portion of the clones; in checked studies, under half of the deficit traces to unresolved V genes, and the cause of the others is not known. For this sample the table gives 30,000 to 40,000 clones, of which around 86% were detected only once. The top ten clones comprise approximately 5.7% of the sample. Input material: peripheral blood. The receptors derive from a woman older than 75 with active or convalescent COVID-19.

The chain recombines TRBV29-1 with TRBJ1-5; a possible D gene is TRBD1 (5 bases). Per the germline V gene, CDR1 is SQVTM and CDR2 is ANQGSEA. The CDR3 loop spans 15 amino acids. The V and J ends lost 4 bases and 1 base respectively, with 14 bases between them. CDR3 residues: CSVAQGVISNQPQHF. CDR3 DNA: TGCAGCGTTGCCCAGGGTGTCATAAGCAATCAGCCCCAGCATTTT.

This clone came up once. The rearrangement joins TRBV3-1 (or the pseudogene TRBV3-2) to TRBJ2-2; TRBD2 aligns across 7 bases. V dropped 4 bases and J dropped 8; count of bases not matched to a gene: 4. The CDR3 loop spans 13 amino acids. CDR1 and CDR2 (germline): LGHDT, YNNKEL (reference sequence). CDR3 amino acids: CASSLGGIGELFF. As DNA, the CDR3 is TGTGCCAGCAGCCTCGGGGGGATTGGGGAGCTGTTTTTT.

V gene TRBV15 combines with J gene TRBJ2-3, with 9 bases aligning to TRBD1. The CDR3 is 15 amino acids. Germline loops: CDR1 LNHNV, CDR2 YYDKDF (reference sequence). Losses at the gene ends were 6 bases for V and 2 bases for J; bases not matched to a gene: 6. The CDR3 spells CATRIQGAATDTQYF. The CDR3 DNA sequence: TGTGCCACCAGGATACAGGGGGCCGCCACAGATACGCAGTATTTT.

This clone was observed a handful of times. The CDR3 here is CASSDSNGGSPDTQYF. The CDR3 DNA follows: TGTGCCAGCAGTGACTCGAACGGCGGGAGCCCAGATACGCAGTATTTT. V usage is TRBV6-4 and J usage is TRBJ2-3; 7 bases agree with TRBD2. The CDR3 has 16 residues. The ends lost 0 bases at V and 4 bases at J; junction bases unmatched: 7. Germline CDR1 reads MRHNA; CDR2 reads SNTAGT.

This clone appeared a few times. The rearrangement joins TRBV7-8 to TRBJ1-2; D is unresolved. The CDR3 runs 14 residues. CDR1 SGHVS and CDR2 FQNEAQ come from the germline V gene. Trimming removed 1 base from V and 2 bases from J, with 8 bases in between. The DNA of the CDR3 is TGTGCCAGCAGCTTAGTTGAGGAAAACTATGGCTACACCTTC. It specifies CASSLVEENYGYTF.

On this clone itself: Other nucleotide sequences in the sample specify the same CDR3. V usage is TRBV4-2 and J usage is TRBJ1-5; TRBD1 is a possible D gene (6 bases). The germline V gene encodes CDR1 LGHNA and CDR2 YNFKEQ. V lost 0 bases and J 3 bases, leaving 9 bases between the germline ends. The CDR3 is 15 residues long. In nucleotides, the CDR3 is TGTGCCAGCAGCCAAGACAGGGGATCCAATCAGCCCCAGCATTTT. Its translation is CASSQDRGSNQPQHF.

The chain employs TRBV19 and TRBJ1-4; 7 bases fit TRBD1. The CDR3 is 16 amino acids. Germline V CDR1 and CDR2: LNHDA, SQIVND (reference sequence). V lost 6 bases and J lost 5; bases outside the gene matches: 12. CDR3 sequence reads: CASSRYRQGSNEKLFF. The CDR3 DNA follows: TGTGCCAGTAGCCGATACCGACAGGGCTCAAATGAAAAACTGTTTTTT.

The V call is TRBV2, the J call TRBJ2-6, with a weak D call TRBD2 (5 bases). V lost 0 bases to trimming and J lost 4 bases, with 10 bases between them. The CDR3 extends over 16 amino acids. CDR1 and CDR2 (germline): SNHLY, FYNNEI. The CDR3 sequence: CASSEARTPGANVLTF. CDR3 coding DNA: TGTGCCAGCAGTGAAGCGCGGACTCCCGGGGCCAACGTCCTGACTTTC.

The gene calls are TRBV6-5 and TRBJ1-4; 10 nucleotides align to TRBD1. The CDR3 loop spans 15 amino acids. V lost 6 bases and J lost 5; bases outside the gene matches: 6. Germline V gene sequence: CDR1 MNHEY, CDR2 SVGAGI. CDR3 nucleotides: TGTGCCAGCAGACCCCCGGGACAGGGGAATGAAAAACTGTTTTTT. Encoded protein: CASRPPGQGNEKLFF.

Only a few counts were recorded for this clone. V is TRBV10-3 and J is TRBJ2-7; D is unresolved. CDR1 is ENHRY and CDR2 is SYGVKD in the germline V gene. Trimming took 4 bases from V and 3 from J, leaving 7 bases between them. CDR3 length: 12 amino acids. CDR3 DNA sequence: TGTGCCATCAGTGGTGGGCTCTACGAGCAGTACTTC. It codes for CAISGGLYEQYF.

A word on this clone: Compared with germline, one end of the junction differs, possibly owing to a read error. The chain combines TRBV30 with TRBJ2-7, with D perhaps matching TRBD2 (6 bases). The germline gives CDR1 GTSNPN, CDR2 SVGIG (reference sequence). This CDR3 spans 12 amino acids. The CDR3 spells CAWSVGRSSVHF. In nucleotides, the CDR3 is TGTGCCTGGAGTGTAGGGCGGTCTAGCGTGCACTTC.

Here the CDR3 reads CASSSGQGNTEAFF. CDR3 DNA sequence: TGTGCCAGCAGTTCGGGACAGGGGAACACTGAAGCTTTCTTT. The rearrangement joins TRBV6-5 to TRBJ1-1; TRBD1 aligns across 9 bases. V was clipped by 4 bases and J by 1 base; unmatched bases: 1. The germline gives CDR1 MNHEY, CDR2 SVGAGI. The CDR3 covers 14 residues.

The V gene is TRBV28, the J gene TRBJ2-7; 8 positions match TRBD1. This CDR3 is 14 amino acids long. Germline CDR1 and CDR2: MDHEN and SYDVKM. Trimming removed 5 bases from V and 6 bases from J; junction bases left unmatched: 9. The CDR3 DNA reads TGTGCCAGCAGTGCGCAGGGGGCGCGAAGCGAGCAGTACTTC. Translation gives CASSAQGARSEQYF.

The J gene is TRBJ1-2, the V gene TRBV2, with 10 bases that match TRBD1. This CDR3 has 13 amino acids. Per the germline V gene, CDR1 is SNHLY and CDR2 is FYNNEI. Trimming at V came to 11 bases and at J to 5 bases, leaving 8 bases not matched to a gene. Here the CDR3 DNA reads TGTGCCGGAAGGGACAGGGGCCAATATGGCTACACCTTC. Its translation is CAGRDRGQYGYTF.

The chain recombines TRBV6-5 with TRBJ2-1; 11 nucleotides match TRBD2. Germline V gene data show CDR1 as MNHEY and CDR2 as SVGAGI. This CDR3 spans 15 amino acids. After removal of 6 bases from V and 3 bases from J, the junction contained 4 bases not matched to a gene. CDR3 bases: TGTGCCAGCAGCCTACTAGCGGGAGACTACAATGAGCAGTTCTTC. This translates into CASSLLAGDYNEQFF.

This clone has more than one count but fewer than ten. V and J are TRBV5-1 and TRBJ1-3; D not certain. The V end was cut by 1 base, the J end by 4 bases, with 9 bases between. The CDR3 contains 14 residues. CDR1 and CDR2 from the germline V gene are SGHRS and YFSETQ. The CDR3 sequence is CASSLRGAGNTIYF. CDR3 bases: TGCGCCAGCAGCTTGCGGGGAGCCGGAAACACCATATATTTT.

The chain has TRBV2 and TRBJ1-5; tentative D call: TRBD1 (5 bases). Germline CDR1 is SNHLY and CDR2 is FYNNEI. CDR3 length: 15 residues. Trimming removed 5 bases at V and 2 bases at J, with 13 bases between. CDR3 region: CASSLGGNGNQPQHF. CDR3 in DNA: TGTGCCAGCAGTCTTGGGGGGAACGGCAATCAGCCCCAGCATTTT. Together with reference TRBV2 and TRBJ1-5, the CDR3 gives the full variable domain: EPEVTQTPSHQVTQMGQEVILRCVPISNHLYFYWYRQILGQKVEFLVSFYNNEISEKSEIFDDQFSVERPDGSNFTLKIRSTKLEDSAMYFCASSLGGNGNQPQHFGDGTRLSIL.

This clone appeared once. This chain links TRBV29-1 with TRBJ2-4; D gene unclear. The CDR3 has 15 residues. CDR1 is SQVTM, CDR2 ANQGSEA, per germline. Trimming cost V 5 bases and J 0 bases, with 14 bases left between them. DNA of the CDR3: TGCAGCGTTACCCCCGGTGGGCTAGCCAAAAACATTCAGTACTTC. Amino acid sequence: CSVTPGGLAKNIQYF. Filled out from reference TRBV29-1 and TRBJ2-4, the complete variable domain reads SAVISQKPSRDICQRGTSLTIQCQVDSQVTMMFWYRQQPGQSLTLIATANQGSEATYESGFVIDKFPISRPNLTFSTLTVSNMSPEDSSIYLCSVTPGGLAKNIQYFGAGTRLSVL.

The rearrangement uses TRBV7-9 and TRBJ1-3; TRBD1 might be the D (5 bases). Trimming pared 0 bases from V and 4 bases from J, leaving 13 bases between. Per the germline V gene, CDR1 is SEHNR and CDR2 is FQNEAQ (reference sequence). This CDR3 region has 16 residues. Here the CDR3 DNA reads TGTGCCAGCAGCTTAGCGGGCCCCAGGGAAGGAAACACCATATATTTT. It yields the protein CASSLAGPREGNTIYF.

The rearrangement links TRBV10-3 to TRBJ1-2, with 7 bases matching TRBD1. CDR1 is ENHRY and CDR2 is SYGVKD in the germline V gene. The CDR3 contains 13 residues. The trim removed 6 bases at V and 2 bases at J, leaving 3 bases unmatched. The CDR3 nucleotides read TGTGCCATCAGCGAGGACAGGAACTATGGCTACACCTTC. This codes for CAISEDRNYGYTF.

The CDR3 here is CASSPPTRGEAFF. DNA of the CDR3: TGTGCCAGCTCACCACCGACCCGGGGTGAAGCTTTCTTT. This rearrangement joins TRBV18 to TRBJ1-1; D ambiguous. The germline CDR1 and CDR2 sequences are KGHSH and LQKENI. V was cut by 0 bases and J by 7 bases, with 9 bases left in between. The CDR3 runs 13 residues.

The chain uses TRBV6-5 and TRBJ1-4, with 9 bases that match TRBD1. CDR1 is MNHEY and CDR2 is SVGAGI in the germline V gene. V gave up 6 bases and J gave up 6 bases; unmatched junction bases: 5. The CDR3 consists of 14 residues. The CDR3 here is CASRGQGRDEKLFF. The CDR3 DNA reads TGTGCCAGCAGGGGACAGGGACGGGATGAAAAACTGTTTTTT.

V usage is TRBV7-9 and J usage is TRBJ1-1; maybe TRBD1 (5 bases). The CDR3 contains 16 residues. V dropped 1 base and J dropped 0 bases, with 12 bases sitting between them. Germline V CDR1 and CDR2: SEHNR, FQNEAQ (reference sequence). The CDR3: CASSLGIRGVNTEAFF. The CDR3 DNA is TGTGCCAGCAGCTTAGGTATTCGGGGGGTGAACACTGAAGCTTTCTTT.

Here the CDR3 DNA reads TGTGCCTGGAGTTCCAACAGGGGCCAGTTCTTC. This gives the protein CAWSSNRGQFF. This rearrangement joins TRBV30 to TRBJ2-1; TRBD1 agrees at 7 bases. V was pared by 2 bases and J by 13 bases, with 5 bases of the junction left unmatched. This CDR3 spans 11 amino acids. Germline CDR1 is GTSNPN and CDR2 is SVGIG (reference sequence).